This T cell receptor beta chain was captured by sequencing in a study of T cell responses to AZD1222 COVID-19 vaccine. Study-wide results and caveats: Reportedly, nearly half of unique spike TCRs recognized epitopes outside B.1.351/B.1.1.7 mutations. Spike-wide vaccine-associated CD4 TCRs dominated at 160-218 and 743-854. It should be noted that donors were predominantly white British and more often female, and clonal diversity was possibly underestimated. Samples come after the peak T cell response, not at day 14.

Germline V gene sequence: CDR1 SGHNT, CDR2 YENEEA. V was trimmed by 4 bases and J by 2 bases, leaving 8 bases between them. CDR3 length: 14 amino acids. Sequencing was performed with immunoSEQ multiplex PCR; in TCRdb, only in-frame clones are kept and a portion is missing. The profile shows fewer than 200,000 clones, about 90% of them singletons. About this clone: Its cognate antigen is unknown.

The source is an adult in good health. This specimen consisted of peripheral blood, obtained on day 0 of AZD1222 vaccination. The rearrangement uses TRBV11-3 and TRBJ2-2; TRBD2 is a possible D gene (6 bases). In nucleotides, the CDR3 is TGTGCCAGCAGCTCCGGGGGAAACACCGGGGAGCTGTTTTTT. Amino acid sequence: CASSSGGNTGELFF.